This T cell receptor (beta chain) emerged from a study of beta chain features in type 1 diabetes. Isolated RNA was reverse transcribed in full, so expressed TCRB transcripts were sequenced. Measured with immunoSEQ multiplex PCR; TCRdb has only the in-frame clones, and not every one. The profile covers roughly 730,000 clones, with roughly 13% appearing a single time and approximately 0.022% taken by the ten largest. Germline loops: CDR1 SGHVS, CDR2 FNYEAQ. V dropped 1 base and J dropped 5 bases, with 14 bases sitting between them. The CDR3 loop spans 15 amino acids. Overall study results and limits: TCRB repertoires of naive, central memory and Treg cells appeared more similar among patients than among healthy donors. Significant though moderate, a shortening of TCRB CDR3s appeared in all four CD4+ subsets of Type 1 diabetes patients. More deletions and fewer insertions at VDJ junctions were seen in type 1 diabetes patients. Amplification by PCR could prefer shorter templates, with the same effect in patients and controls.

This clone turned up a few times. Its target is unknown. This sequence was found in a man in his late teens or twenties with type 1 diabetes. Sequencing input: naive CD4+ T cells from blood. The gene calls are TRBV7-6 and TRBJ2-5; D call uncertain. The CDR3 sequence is CASSLETQNRETQYF. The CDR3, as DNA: TGTGCCAGCAGCTTAGAAACCCAAAACCGGGAGACCCAGTACTTC.